The source of this T cell receptor beta chain is a study of yellow fever vaccine responses in identical twins. TCRdb redid the calling of the RT-PCR reads with MiXCR, one entry per CDR3 protein. The table has 5,700 or so distinct CDR3 sequences, 75% to 90% seen once. The clonotype originates from a woman aged 18-30 years who received the yellow fever vaccine. The input for sequencing was T cells from blood (PBMCs), unsorted or a sorted subset (not recorded which), taken before or after yellow fever vaccination (not recorded which).

CDR3 sequence: CAIRRDPGGTGELFF. CDR3 sequence (DNA): TGTGCCATCAGACGGGACCCCGGGGGCACCGGGGAGCTGTTTTTT. The chain combines TRBV10-3 with TRBJ2-2; TRBD2 might be the D (6 bases). The CDR3 length is 15 residues. V was clipped by 6 bases and J by 4 bases, with 15 bases between them. The germline gives CDR1 ENHRY, CDR2 SYGVKD.